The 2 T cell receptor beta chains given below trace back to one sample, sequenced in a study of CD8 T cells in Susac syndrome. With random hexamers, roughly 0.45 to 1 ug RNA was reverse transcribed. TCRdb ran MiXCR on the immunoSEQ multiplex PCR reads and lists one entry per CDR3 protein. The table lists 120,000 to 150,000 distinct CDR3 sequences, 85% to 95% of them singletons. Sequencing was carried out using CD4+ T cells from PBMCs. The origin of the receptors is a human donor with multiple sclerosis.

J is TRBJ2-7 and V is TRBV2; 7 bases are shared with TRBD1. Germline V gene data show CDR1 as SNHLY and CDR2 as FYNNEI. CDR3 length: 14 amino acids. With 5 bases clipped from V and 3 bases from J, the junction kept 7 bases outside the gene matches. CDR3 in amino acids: CASSWGTADYEQYF. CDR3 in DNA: TGTGCCAGCAGTTGGGGGACAGCAGACTACGAGCAGTACTTC.

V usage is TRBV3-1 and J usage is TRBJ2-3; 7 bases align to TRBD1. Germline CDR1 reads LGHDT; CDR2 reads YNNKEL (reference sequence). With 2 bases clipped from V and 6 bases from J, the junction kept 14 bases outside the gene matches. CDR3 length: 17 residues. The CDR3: CASSQSRPGGAGDTQYF. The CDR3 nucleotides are TGTGCCAGCAGCCAAAGCAGGCCAGGGGGTGCCGGCGATACGCAGTATTTT.